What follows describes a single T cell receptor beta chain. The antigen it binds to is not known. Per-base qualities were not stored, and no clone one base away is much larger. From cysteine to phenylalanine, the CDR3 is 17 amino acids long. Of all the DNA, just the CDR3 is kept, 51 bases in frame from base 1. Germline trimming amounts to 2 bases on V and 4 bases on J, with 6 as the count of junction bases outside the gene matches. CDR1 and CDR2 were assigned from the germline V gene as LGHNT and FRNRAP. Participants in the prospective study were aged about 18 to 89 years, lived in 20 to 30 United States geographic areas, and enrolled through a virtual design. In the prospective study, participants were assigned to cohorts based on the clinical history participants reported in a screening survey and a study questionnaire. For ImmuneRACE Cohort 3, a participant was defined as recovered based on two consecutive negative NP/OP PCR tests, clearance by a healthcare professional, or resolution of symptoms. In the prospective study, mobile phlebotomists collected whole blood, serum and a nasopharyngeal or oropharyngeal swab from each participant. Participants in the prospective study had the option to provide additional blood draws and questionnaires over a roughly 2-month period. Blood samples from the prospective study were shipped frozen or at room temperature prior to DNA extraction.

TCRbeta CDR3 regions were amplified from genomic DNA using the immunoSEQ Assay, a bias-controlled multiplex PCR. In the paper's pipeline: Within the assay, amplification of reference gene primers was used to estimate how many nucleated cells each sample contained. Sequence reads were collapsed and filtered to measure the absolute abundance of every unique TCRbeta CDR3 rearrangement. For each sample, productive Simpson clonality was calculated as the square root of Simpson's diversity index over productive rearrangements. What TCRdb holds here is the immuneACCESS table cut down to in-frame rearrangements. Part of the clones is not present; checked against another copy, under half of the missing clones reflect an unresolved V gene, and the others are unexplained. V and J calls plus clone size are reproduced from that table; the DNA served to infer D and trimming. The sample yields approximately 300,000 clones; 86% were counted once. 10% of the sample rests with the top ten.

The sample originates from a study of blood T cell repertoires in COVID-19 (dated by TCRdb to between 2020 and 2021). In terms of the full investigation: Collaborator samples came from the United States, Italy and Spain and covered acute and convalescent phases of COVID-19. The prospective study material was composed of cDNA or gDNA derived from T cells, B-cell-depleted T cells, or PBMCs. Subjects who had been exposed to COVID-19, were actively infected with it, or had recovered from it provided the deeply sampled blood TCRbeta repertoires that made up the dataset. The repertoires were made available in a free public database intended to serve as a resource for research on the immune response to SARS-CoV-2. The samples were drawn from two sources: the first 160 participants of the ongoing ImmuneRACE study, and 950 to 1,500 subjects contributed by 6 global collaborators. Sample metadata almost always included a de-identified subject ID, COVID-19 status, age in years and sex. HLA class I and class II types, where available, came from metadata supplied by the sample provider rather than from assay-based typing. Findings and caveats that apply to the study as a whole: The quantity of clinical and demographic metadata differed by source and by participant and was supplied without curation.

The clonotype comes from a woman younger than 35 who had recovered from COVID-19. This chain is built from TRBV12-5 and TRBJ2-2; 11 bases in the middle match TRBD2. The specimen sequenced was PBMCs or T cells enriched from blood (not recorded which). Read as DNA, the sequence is TGTGCTAGTGGTTTGTTCATTACTAGCGGGAGCACCGGGGAGCTGTTTTTT. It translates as CASGLFITSGSTGELFF.